This passage covers 9 T cell receptor beta chains from one sample sequenced in a study of identical twins. TCRdb fed the 5' RACE reads into MiXCR, producing one record per CDR3 protein. Here the sample spans around 690,000 distinct CDR3 sequences, 21% being singletons. This sample also belongs to another study, concerning T cells expressing NK-cell markers.

Sequencing used PBMCs. The receptors were gathered from a woman aged 18-29 years in good health.

This clonotype has a handful of counts. This chain connects TRBV6-1 to TRBJ1-3; D gene uncertain. V lost 4 bases to trimming and J lost 4 bases, with 11 bases between them. Per germline, CDR1 MNHNS and CDR2 SASEGT. CDR3 size: 14 residues. The chain's CDR3 is CASSVSGSGNTIYF. In nucleotides, the CDR3 is TGTGCCAGCAGTGTATCGGGGTCAGGAAACACCATATATTTT.

This clonotype was detected only a few times. V is TRBV11-2 and J is TRBJ2-1; D remains unclear. CDR1 is SGHAT and CDR2 is FQNNGV in the germline V gene. This CDR3 contains 14 residues. V was cut by 5 bases and J by 9 bases, with 17 bases left in between. In DNA, the CDR3 is TGTGCCAGCAGCATCCTGGGGTTAGCCCCTGAGCAGTTCTTC. Its translation is CASSILGLAPEQFF.

This clonotype was found a few times. The chain carries TRBV5-6 and TRBJ2-1; D uncertain. The germline V and J ends were trimmed by 0 bases and 10 bases, with 8 bases remaining between them. Germline CDR1 SGHDT, CDR2 YYEEEE. CDR3 length: 12 amino acids. CDR3 in amino acids: CASSLVLREQFF. CDR3 sequence (DNA): TGTGCCAGCAGCTTGGTTCTTCGGGAGCAGTTCTTC.

This clonotype was found many times. The chain carries TRBV20-1 and TRBJ2-7; TRBD2 is a possible D gene (5 bases). The V gene's germline CDR1 is DFQATT and CDR2 SNEGSKA (reference sequence). Trimming pared 3 bases from V and 3 bases from J, leaving 12 bases between. The CDR3 length is 13 residues. The CDR3 sequence: CSARATRDYEQYF. DNA for the CDR3: TGCAGTGCTAGGGCTACTAGAGACTACGAGCAGTACTTC.

V gene TRBV6-6 combines with J gene TRBJ2-2; D gene uncertain. The CDR3 is made up of 12 amino acids. CDR1 is MNHNY, CDR2 SVGAGI, per germline (reference sequence). V lost 5 bases and J 4 bases, leaving 5 bases between the germline ends. The CDR3 coding sequence is TGTGCCAGCAGTAGTATCACCGGGGAGCTGTTTTTT. Translating gives CASSSITGELFF.

This clonotype was seen more than once but under ten times. The chain carries TRBV12-3 or TRBV12-4 and TRBJ2-1; TRBD2 agrees at 11 bases. V lost 5 bases to trimming and J lost 9 bases; unmatched junction nucleotides: 3. This CDR3 is built from 13 residues. CDR3 in amino acids: CASSPLAGGEQFF. CDR3 sequence (DNA): TGTGCCAGCAGTCCCCTAGCGGGGGGTGAGCAGTTCTTC.

This clonotype has a count of ten or more. The V gene is TRBV7-2, the J gene TRBJ1-1; D perhaps matches TRBD1 (6 bases). The germline V gene encodes CDR1 SGHTA and CDR2 FQGNSA. V shed 8 bases and J shed 5 bases, with 15 bases lying between them. The CDR3 has 13 amino acids. CDR3 amino acids: CASATGSRTEAFF. The CDR3 DNA sequence: TGTGCCAGCGCTACAGGGTCTAGGACTGAAGCTTTCTTT.

The V call is TRBV12-3 or TRBV12-4, the J call TRBJ2-4, with 8 nucleotides matching TRBD2. This CDR3 has 11 residues. With V trimmed by 7 bases and J by 15 bases, 8 bases remained unmatched. In nucleotides, the CDR3 is TGTGCCAGCACTCGGGGGGGCCGTCTGTACTTC. Encoded protein: CASTRGGRLYF.

V is TRBV20-1 and J is TRBJ2-7, with 7 bases aligning to TRBD2. There are 15 residues in the CDR3. V lost 6 bases to trimming and J lost 4 bases; unmatched junction nucleotides: 15. Germline V CDR1 and CDR2: DFQATT, SNEGSKA (reference sequence). CDR3 sequence: CSAAPSGGPKYEQYF. CDR3 sequence (DNA): TGCAGTGCCGCCCCTAGCGGAGGTCCTAAATACGAGCAGTACTTC.